This paragraph reports one TCR beta chain. Its specificity is not known. This sample was included in a study of blood T cells in healthy people across ages. Points from the study as a whole: Naive T cell percentage by flow cytometry tracked strongly with beta diversity. Researchers judged that diversity estimates from one million T cells fell short of true values.

Together with a sample-barcoded 5' primer, a J-beta primer mix was included in a second PCR lasting about 6 to 11 cycles. MiXCR was run by TCRdb on the 5' RACE reads, yielding one entry per CDR3 protein. Among approximately 900,000 distinct CDR3 sequences listed, just under 30% were seen once. This sample also belongs to another study, concerning T cells of mothers and their children. That source adds: cDNA synthesis used all extracted RNA, about 1.6 ug per 15 ul.

The clonotype originates from a woman in her 40s in good health. The sample taken for sequencing was blood.

DNA for the CDR3: TGCAGTGCTACCCCAGGGACTGGGGCCAACGTCCTGACTTTC. This sequence encodes CSATPGTGANVLTF. The chain employs TRBV20-1 and TRBJ2-6; D is possibly TRBD1 (5 bases). Germline CDR1 and CDR2: DFQATT and SNEGSKA (reference sequence). The CDR3 is made up of 14 amino acids. Trimming removed 4 bases from V and 2 bases from J, with 9 bases in between.